Presented here are 3 T cell receptor beta chains from one specimen sequenced in a study of T cell responses to AZD1222 COVID-19 vaccine. Some clones are missing from TCRdb's copy, which holds only in-frame ones; the method was immunoSEQ multiplex PCR. The repertoire holds roughly 150,000 clones, with less than 95% as singletons. The source material was peripheral blood, sampled on day 0 of AZD1222 vaccination. These receptors all come from an adult in good health.

CDR3 sequence (DNA): TGTGCCAGCAGCAGAGGGGGGCCTGACGGCAATCAGCCCCAGCATTTT. The encoded protein is CASSRGGPDGNQPQHF. The chain recombines TRBV7-2 with TRBJ1-5; possibly TRBD1 for D (6 bases). The V end was cut by 5 bases, the J end by 2 bases, with 16 bases between. Germline loops: CDR1 SGHTA, CDR2 FQGNSA. This CDR3 region has 16 residues.

The chain has TRBV28 and TRBJ2-1, with a possible D match to TRBD2 (6 bases). The CDR3 sequence is 14 residues long. The V and J ends lost 7 bases and 10 bases respectively, with 20 bases between them. Germline V gene sequence: CDR1 MDHEN, CDR2 SYDVKM. The CDR3 DNA reads as TGTGCCAGCACCCATGCGGCTGTACTAGCCGAGCAGTTCTTC. Translating it yields CASTHAAVLAEQFF.

The V gene is TRBV9, the J gene TRBJ2-5; 7 bases agree with TRBD1. The J segment lost 2 bases and the V segment lost 2 bases, leaving 15 bases of the junction unmatched. Germline V lookup: CDR1 SGDLS, CDR2 YYNGEE. This CDR3 contains 18 residues. The CDR3 protein is CASSVSLGAGGKQETQYF. The CDR3 nucleotides read TGTGCCAGCAGCGTCTCCCTTGGGGCAGGGGGAAAACAAGAGACCCAGTACTTC. Full variable domain (rest looked up from reference TRBV9 and TRBJ2-5): DSGVTQTPKHLITATGQRVTLRCSPRSGDLSVYWYQQSLDQGLQFLIQYYNGEERAKGNILERFSAQQFPDLHSELNLSSLELGDSALYFCASSVSLGAGGKQETQYFGPGTRLLVL.